Each of the 10 T cell receptor beta chains below was sequenced from the same sample in a study of vaccination effects on CD4 cells after COVID-19. Some clones are missing from TCRdb's copy, which holds only in-frame ones; the method was immunoSEQ multiplex PCR. The table shows some 39,000 clones, with roughly 82% occurring only once. No antigen has been assigned to these receptors. Between days 9 and 11 of culture, CD4+ T cells were separated out. The sequences come from CD4+ T cells from PBMCs cultured without peptide, collected before COVID-19 vaccination. The source of these receptors is a human donor who received a COVID-19 vaccine.

The chain links TRBV24-1 to TRBJ2-2; weak D call: TRBD2 (6 bases). V was shortened by 8 bases and J by 3 bases, with 12 bases between the two germline ends. This CDR3 region has 14 residues. Germline values: CDR1 KGHDR, CDR2 SFDVKD. The CDR3 here is CATNGGSYTGELFF. CDR3 bases: TGTGCCACCAATGGGGGGTCCTACACCGGGGAGCTGTTTTTT.

The chain recombines TRBV5-1 with TRBJ2-2, with TRBD1 matching over 11 bases. J was trimmed by 6 bases and V by 5 bases; bases with no gene match: 6. Germline values: CDR1 SGHRS, CDR2 YFSETQ. The CDR3 covers 15 residues. Here the CDR3 DNA reads TGCGCCAGCAGGCCCGGGACAGGGGGTCCCGGGGAGCTGTTTTTT. This codes for CASRPGTGGPGELFF.

The rearrangement joins TRBV2 to TRBJ1-5; a weak D match, TRBD1 (5 bases). The CDR3 has 13 amino acids. Germline V CDR1 and CDR2: SNHLY, FYNNEI. Trimming stripped 2 bases from V and 7 bases from J, with 9 bases between. The CDR3 loop is CASSERGYQPQHF. DNA for the CDR3: TGTGCCAGCAGTGAAAGGGGATACCAGCCCCAGCATTTT. Full variable domain (rest looked up from reference TRBV2 and TRBJ1-5): EPEVTQTPSHQVTQMGQEVILRCVPISNHLYFYWYRQILGQKVEFLVSFYNNEISEKSEIFDDQFSVERPDGSNFTLKIRSTKLEDSAMYFCASSERGYQPQHFGDGTRLSIL.

CDR3 nucleotides: TGTGCCAGCAGTGAATCAACGGGTCGTGAAAAACTGTTTTTT. The encoded protein is CASSESTGREKLFF. The chain employs TRBV25-1 and TRBJ1-4, with D unclear. Germline CDR1 MGHDK, CDR2 SYGVNS. CDR3 length: 14 amino acids. Trimming shortened V by 1 base and J by 7 bases, and 10 bases separated the two germline ends.

In its sample, this clone was seen once. The rearrangement joins TRBV5-1 to TRBJ2-5; 11 bases fit TRBD2. The germline V gene encodes CDR1 SGHRS and CDR2 YFSETQ. The CDR3 runs to 16 residues. Losses at the gene ends were 1 base for V and 5 bases for J; bases not matched to a gene: 7. CDR3 bases: TGCGCCAGCAGCTTGCTAGCGGGGGGCCTTGGGGAGACCCAGTACTTC. Protein sequence: CASSLLAGGLGETQYF.

This rearrangement joins TRBV5-1 to TRBJ1-2; 8 bases align to TRBD1. This CDR3 has 16 amino acids. After removal of 4 bases from V and 3 bases from J, the junction contained 11 bases not matched to a gene. The V gene's germline CDR1 is SGHRS and CDR2 YFSETQ. As DNA, the CDR3 is TGCGCCAGCAGCCCTAACCCGCCGACAGGGGACTATGGCTACACCTTC. The encoded protein is CASSPNPPTGDYGYTF.

The chain combines TRBV7-2 with TRBJ2-3; tentatively, D is TRBD2 (7 bases). Per germline, CDR1 SGHTA and CDR2 FQGNSA. V was shortened by 9 bases and J by 2 bases, with 18 bases between the two germline ends. This CDR3 region has 15 residues. Written as DNA, the CDR3 is TGTGCCAGTCTCCGGGGGGCGGGGTCCACAGATACGCAGTATTTT. Amino acid sequence: CASLRGAGSTDTQYF.

This sequence joins TRBV7-2 and TRBJ1-5, with 7 bases identical to TRBD1. The CDR3 loop spans 14 amino acids. Germline values: CDR1 SGHTA, CDR2 FQGNSA. V dropped 5 bases and J dropped 6; count of bases not matched to a gene: 7. The chain's CDR3 is CASSPGQEGQPQHF. DNA for the CDR3: TGTGCCAGCAGCCCCGGACAGGAGGGTCAGCCCCAGCATTTT.

The chain carries TRBV15 and TRBJ2-1; D is unclear. CDR1 LNHNV and CDR2 YYDKDF come from the germline V gene (reference sequence). This CDR3 region has 14 residues. V was trimmed by 1 base and J by 5 bases, leaving 9 bases between them. The CDR3 DNA sequence: TGTGCCACCAGCAGAGGAACATCCAACAATGAGCAGTTCTTC. This encodes CATSRGTSNNEQFF. Looking up the rest from reference TRBV15 and TRBJ2-1 gives the full variable domain: DAMVIQNPRYQVTQFGKPVTLSCSQTLNHNVMYWYQQKSSQAPKLLFHYYDKDFNNEADTPDNFQSRRPNTSFCFLDIRSPGLGDTAMYLCATSRGTSNNEQFFGPGTRLTVL.

Comments on this clone: The sample carries other DNA sequences with the same CDR3. CDR3 sequence: CASSLQRMNTEAFF. As DNA, the CDR3 is TGTGCCAGCAGCTTACAGAGGATGAACACTGAAGCTTTCTTT. This chain connects TRBV5-5 to TRBJ1-1; D unresolved. Germline values: CDR1 SGHKS, CDR2 YYEKEE (reference sequence). Trimming removed 2 bases at V and 0 bases at J, with 8 bases between. CDR3 length: 14 residues.